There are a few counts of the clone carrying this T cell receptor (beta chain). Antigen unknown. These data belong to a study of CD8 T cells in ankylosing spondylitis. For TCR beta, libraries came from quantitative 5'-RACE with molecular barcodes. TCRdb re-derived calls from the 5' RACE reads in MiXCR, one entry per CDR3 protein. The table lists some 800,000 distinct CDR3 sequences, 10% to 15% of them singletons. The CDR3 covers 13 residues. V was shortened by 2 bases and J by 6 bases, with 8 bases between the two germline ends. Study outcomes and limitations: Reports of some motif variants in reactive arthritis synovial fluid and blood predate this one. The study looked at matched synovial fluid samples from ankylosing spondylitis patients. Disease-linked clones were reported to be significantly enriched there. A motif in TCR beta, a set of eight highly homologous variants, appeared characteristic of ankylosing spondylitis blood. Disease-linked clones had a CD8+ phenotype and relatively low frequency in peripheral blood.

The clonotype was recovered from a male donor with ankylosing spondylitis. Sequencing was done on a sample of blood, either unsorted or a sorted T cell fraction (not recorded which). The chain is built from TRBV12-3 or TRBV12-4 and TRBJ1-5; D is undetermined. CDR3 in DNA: TGTGCCAGCAGTTTAAACCCGGGTCAGCCCCAGCATTTT. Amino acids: CASSLNPGQPQHF.